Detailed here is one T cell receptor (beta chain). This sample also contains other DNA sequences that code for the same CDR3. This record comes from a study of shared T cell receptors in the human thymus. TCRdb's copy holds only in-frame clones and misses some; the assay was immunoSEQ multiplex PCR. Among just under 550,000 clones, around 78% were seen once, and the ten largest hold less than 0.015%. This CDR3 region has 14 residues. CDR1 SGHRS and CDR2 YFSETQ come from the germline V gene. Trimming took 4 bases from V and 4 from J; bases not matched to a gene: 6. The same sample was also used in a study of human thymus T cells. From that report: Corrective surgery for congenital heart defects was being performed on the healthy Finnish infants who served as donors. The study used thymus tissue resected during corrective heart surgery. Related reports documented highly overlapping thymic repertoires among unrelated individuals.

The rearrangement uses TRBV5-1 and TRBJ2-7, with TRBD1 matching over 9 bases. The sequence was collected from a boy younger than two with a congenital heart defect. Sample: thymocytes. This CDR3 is CASSLGQGVYEQYF. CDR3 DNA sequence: TGCGCCAGCAGCCTGGGACAGGGAGTATACGAGCAGTACTTC.